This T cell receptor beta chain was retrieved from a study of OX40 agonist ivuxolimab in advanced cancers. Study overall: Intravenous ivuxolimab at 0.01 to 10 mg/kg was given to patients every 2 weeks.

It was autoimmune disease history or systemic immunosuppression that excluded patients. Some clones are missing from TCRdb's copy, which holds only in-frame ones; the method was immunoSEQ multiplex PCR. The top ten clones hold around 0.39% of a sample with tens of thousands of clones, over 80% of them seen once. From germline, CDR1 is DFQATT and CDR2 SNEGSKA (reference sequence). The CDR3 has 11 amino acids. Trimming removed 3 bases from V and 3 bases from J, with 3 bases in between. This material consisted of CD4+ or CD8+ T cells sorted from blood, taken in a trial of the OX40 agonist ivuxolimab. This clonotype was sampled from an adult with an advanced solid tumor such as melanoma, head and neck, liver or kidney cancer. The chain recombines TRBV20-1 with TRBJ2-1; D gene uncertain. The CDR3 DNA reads TGCAGTGCTAGCGGCTACAATGAGCAGTTCTTC. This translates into CSASGYNEQFF.